One and the same sample provided the 10 T cell receptor beta chains below, sequenced in a study of T cell changes during pregnancy in multiple sclerosis. The table came from immunoSEQ multiplex PCR; TCRdb's copy has only in-frame clones and leaves some out. The sample has some 31,000 clones; approximately 89% are singletons. The sequenced sample was CD8+ T cells from peripheral blood mononuclear cells, obtained in the second trimester of pregnancy. Source of these receptors: a female donor with multiple sclerosis, enrolled in a pregnancy study.

This rearrangement joins TRBV9 to TRBJ2-3; tentatively, D is TRBD2 (7 bases). Trimming took 0 bases from V and 1 from J, leaving 9 bases between them. The CDR3 contains 15 residues. Germline CDR1 and CDR2: SGDLS and YYNGEE. Written as DNA, the CDR3 is TGTGCCAGCAGCGTAGGGGGGGGGCGCACAGATACGCAGTATTTT. It translates to CASSVGGGRTDTQYF.

The V gene is TRBV27, the J gene TRBJ2-3; a possible D gene is TRBD2 (6 bases). Trimming took 2 bases from V and 5 from J, leaving 17 bases between them. Germline loops: CDR1 MNHEY, CDR2 SMNVEV (reference sequence). This CDR3 is 16 amino acids long. The DNA for the CDR3 is TGTGCCAGCAGTTTAGGAGGGAGTTTGCCCGTAGATACGCAGTATTTT. Translation: CASSLGGSLPVDTQYF.

This clone was seen once. The rearrangement uses TRBV7-9 and TRBJ2-1; TRBD2 agrees at 16 bases. The length of the CDR3 is 19 residues. Trimming removed 0 bases from V and 3 bases from J; junction bases left unmatched: 5. In germline, CDR1 is SEHNR, CDR2 FQNEAQ (reference sequence). CDR3 nucleotide sequence: TGTGCCAGCAGCTTAGCGGGGGGACTAGCGGGAGGGTTCTACAATGAGCAGTTCTTC. Translation gives CASSLAGGLAGGFYNEQFF.

This clone was observed a single time. The chain has TRBV5-6 and TRBJ2-2; D is possibly TRBD2 (6 bases). Germline V gene data show CDR1 as SGHDT and CDR2 as YYEEEE. Trimming cost V 0 bases and J 5 bases, with 8 bases left between them. The CDR3 extends over 14 amino acids. CDR3 sequence reads: CASSLAGGTGELFF. DNA for the CDR3: TGTGCCAGCAGCTTGGCCGGGGGAACCGGGGAGCTGTTTTTT.

V and J are TRBV19 and TRBJ1-1, with D maybe TRBD1 (6 bases). There are 17 residues in the CDR3. In germline, CDR1 is LNHDA, CDR2 SQIVND (reference sequence). The V and J ends lost 1 base and 5 bases respectively, with 20 bases between them. CDR3 sequence: CASSIVIPTGTGTEAFF. The CDR3 DNA is TGTGCCAGTAGTATAGTCATCCCCACAGGGACGGGAACTGAAGCTTTCTTT.

The chain has TRBV7-2 and TRBJ2-7; 9 bases fit TRBD2. J was trimmed by 2 bases and V by 8 bases; bases with no gene match: 4. This CDR3 has 13 amino acids. Per the germline V gene, CDR1 is SGHTA and CDR2 is FQGNSA. CDR3 in amino acids: CASSSGIPYEQYF. In DNA, the CDR3 is TGTGCCAGCTCTAGCGGGATCCCCTACGAGCAGTACTTC.

Points on this clone: One junction end does not reproduce the germline sequence, and a read error may be involved. The V and J genes are TRBV27 and TRBJ2-5; a weak D match, TRBD1 (6 bases). This CDR3 is built from 16 residues. Germline V CDR1 and CDR2: MNHEY, SMNVEV (reference sequence). The CDR3 nucleotides read TGTGCCAGCAGTCGGGCCTACAGGGATCCAAGAGAGTCCCAGTACTTC. This translates into CASSRAYRDPRESQYF.

The chain combines TRBV15 with TRBJ1-1, with a tentative D call TRBD1 (6 bases). The length of the CDR3 is 18 residues. Germline CDR1 is LNHNV and CDR2 is YYDKDF (reference sequence). The germline V and J ends were trimmed by 0 bases and 3 bases, with 20 bases remaining between them. The CDR3 reads CATSRDLEGPRGYTEAFF. The CDR3 region has the DNA TGTGCCACCAGCAGAGATCTAGAGGGTCCTAGGGGGTACACTGAAGCTTTCTTT.

CDR3 bases: TGTGCCAGCAGCTACGGACAGGGATCGTCGACTGAAGCTTTCTTT. Its translation: CASSYGQGSSTEAFF. The chain recombines TRBV7-9 with TRBJ1-1, with 8 bases identical to TRBD1. The CDR3 totals 15 residues. V gave up 4 bases and J gave up 5 bases; unmatched junction bases: 9. CDR1 and CDR2 (germline): SEHNR, FQNEAQ (reference sequence).

This sequence joins TRBV11-2 and TRBJ1-1, with a weak D call TRBD1 (5 bases). The CDR3 totals 15 residues. Germline V gene sequence: CDR1 SGHAT, CDR2 FQNNGV. Between the trimmed V and J ends, which lost 5 bases and 5 bases, there was a span of 18 bases. This CDR3 reads CASSPTEGVGTEAFF. The CDR3, as DNA: TGTGCCAGCAGCCCTACAGAAGGGGTGGGAACTGAAGCTTTCTTT.